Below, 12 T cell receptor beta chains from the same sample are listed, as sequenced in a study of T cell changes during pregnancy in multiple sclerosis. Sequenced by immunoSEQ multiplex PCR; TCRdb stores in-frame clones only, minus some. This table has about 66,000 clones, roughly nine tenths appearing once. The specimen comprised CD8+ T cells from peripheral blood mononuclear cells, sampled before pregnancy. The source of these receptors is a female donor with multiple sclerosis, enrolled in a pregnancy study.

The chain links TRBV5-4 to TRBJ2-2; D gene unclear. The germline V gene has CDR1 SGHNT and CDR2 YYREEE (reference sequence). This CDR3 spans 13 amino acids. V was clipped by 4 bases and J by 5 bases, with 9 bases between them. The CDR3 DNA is TGTGCCAGCAGCGTGGGTCTGACCGGGGAGCTGTTTTTT. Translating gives CASSVGLTGELFF.

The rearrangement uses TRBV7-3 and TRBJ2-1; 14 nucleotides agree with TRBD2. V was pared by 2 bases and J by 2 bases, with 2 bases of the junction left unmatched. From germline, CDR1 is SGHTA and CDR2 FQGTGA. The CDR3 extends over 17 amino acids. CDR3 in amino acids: CASSLGLAGGPYNEQFF. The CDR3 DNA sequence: TGTGCCAGCAGCTTAGGACTAGCGGGGGGACCCTACAATGAGCAGTTCTTC.

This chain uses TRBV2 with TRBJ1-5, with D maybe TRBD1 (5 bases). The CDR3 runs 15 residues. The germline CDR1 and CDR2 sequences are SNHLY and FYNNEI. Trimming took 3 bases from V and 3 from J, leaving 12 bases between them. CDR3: CASSELGQLNQPQHF. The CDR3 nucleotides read TGTGCCAGCAGTGAGTTGGGGCAACTCAATCAGCCCCAGCATTTT.

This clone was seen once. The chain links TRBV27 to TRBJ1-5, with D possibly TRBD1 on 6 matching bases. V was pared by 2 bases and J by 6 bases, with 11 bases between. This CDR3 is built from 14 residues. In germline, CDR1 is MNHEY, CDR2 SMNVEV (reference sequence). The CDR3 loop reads CASSLGGAAQPQHF. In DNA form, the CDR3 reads TGTGCCAGCAGTTTAGGGGGCGCGGCTCAGCCCCAGCATTTT.

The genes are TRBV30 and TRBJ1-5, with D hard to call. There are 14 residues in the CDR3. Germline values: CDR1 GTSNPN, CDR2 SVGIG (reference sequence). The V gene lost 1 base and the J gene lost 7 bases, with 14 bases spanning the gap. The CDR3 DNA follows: TGTGCCTGGAGTGGGGCAGGTGTAGGACAGCCCCAGCATTTT. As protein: CAWSGAGVGQPQHF.

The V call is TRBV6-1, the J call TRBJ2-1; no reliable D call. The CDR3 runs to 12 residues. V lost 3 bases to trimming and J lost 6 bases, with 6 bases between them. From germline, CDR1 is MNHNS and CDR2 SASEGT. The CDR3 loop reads CASSDFSNEQFF. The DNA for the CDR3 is TGTGCCAGCAGTGATTTCAGCAATGAGCAGTTCTTC.

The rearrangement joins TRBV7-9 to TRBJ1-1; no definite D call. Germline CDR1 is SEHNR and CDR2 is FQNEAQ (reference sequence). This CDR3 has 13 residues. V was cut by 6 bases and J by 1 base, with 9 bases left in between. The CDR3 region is CASRSPGNTEAFF. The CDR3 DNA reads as TGTGCCAGCAGATCCCCGGGGAACACTGAAGCTTTCTTT.

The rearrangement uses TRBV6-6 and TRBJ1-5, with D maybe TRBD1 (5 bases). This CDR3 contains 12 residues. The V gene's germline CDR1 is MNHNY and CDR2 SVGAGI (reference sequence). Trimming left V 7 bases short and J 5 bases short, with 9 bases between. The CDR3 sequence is CASNSGYQPQHF. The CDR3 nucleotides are TGTGCCAGCAATTCAGGGTATCAGCCCCAGCATTTT.

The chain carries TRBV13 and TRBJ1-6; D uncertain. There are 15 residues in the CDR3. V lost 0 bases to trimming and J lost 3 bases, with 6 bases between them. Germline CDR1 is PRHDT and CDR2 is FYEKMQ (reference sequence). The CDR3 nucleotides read TGTGCCAGCAGCTTAGGGACACGCTATAATTCACCCCTCCACTTT. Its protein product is CASSLGTRYNSPLHF.

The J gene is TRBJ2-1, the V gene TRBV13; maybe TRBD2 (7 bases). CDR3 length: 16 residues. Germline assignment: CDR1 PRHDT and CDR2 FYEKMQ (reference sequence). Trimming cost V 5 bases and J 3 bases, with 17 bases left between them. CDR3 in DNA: TGTGCCAGCAGCCAAAACGGGGGGCCGGTCTACAATGAGCAGTTCTTC. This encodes CASSQNGGPVYNEQFF.

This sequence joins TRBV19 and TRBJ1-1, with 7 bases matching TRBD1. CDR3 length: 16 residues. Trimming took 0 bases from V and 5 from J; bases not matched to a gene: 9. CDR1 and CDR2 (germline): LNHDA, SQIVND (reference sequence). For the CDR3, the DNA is TGTGCCAGTAGTATAGACTACTTAGACAGGGAGACTGAAGCTTTCTTT. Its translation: CASSIDYLDRETEAFF. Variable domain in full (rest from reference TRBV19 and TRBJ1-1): DGGITQSPKYLFRKEGQNVTLSCEQNLNHDAMYWYRQDPGQGLRLIYYSQIVNDFQKGDIAEGYSVSREKKESFPLTVTSAQKNPTAFYLCASSIDYLDRETEAFFGQGTRLTVV.

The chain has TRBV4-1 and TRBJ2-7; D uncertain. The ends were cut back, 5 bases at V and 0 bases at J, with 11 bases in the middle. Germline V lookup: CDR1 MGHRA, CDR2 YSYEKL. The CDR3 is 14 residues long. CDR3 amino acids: CASSATTVSYEQYF. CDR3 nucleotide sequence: TGCGCCAGCAGCGCGACAACAGTCTCCTACGAGCAGTACTTC.